This T cell receptor beta chain was identified during a study of blood T cells in healthy people across ages. For the second PCR, which ran for roughly 6 to 12 cycles, a sample-barcoded 5' primer and a J-beta primer mix were used. A template-switch adaptor containing 12 random nucleotides labeled each cDNA molecule. TCRdb reanalysed the 5' RACE reads using MiXCR and keeps one entry per CDR3 protein. The sample lists 800,000 to 950,000 distinct CDR3 sequences; about 28% were seen once. Whole-study results and caveats: There was a strong correlation between TCR beta diversity and naive T cell percentage. Long-lived donors had more naive CD4+ cells and higher diversity than aged donors.

About this clonotype itself: The antigen remains unidentified.

Germline V CDR1 and CDR2: SGHRS, YFSETQ. There are 15 residues in the CDR3. With 4 bases clipped from V and 6 bases from J, the junction kept 9 bases outside the gene matches. The same data also contributed to another study, on T cells of mothers and their children.

Sample: blood. The origin of this receptor is a woman between 35 and 50 years old in good health. This chain connects TRBV5-1 to TRBJ2-2; 7 bases line up with TRBD1. CDR3 sequence (DNA): TGCGCCAGCAGCCCCATTCACAGGGGTTCCGGGGAGCTGTTTTTT. Protein product: CASSPIHRGSGELFF.